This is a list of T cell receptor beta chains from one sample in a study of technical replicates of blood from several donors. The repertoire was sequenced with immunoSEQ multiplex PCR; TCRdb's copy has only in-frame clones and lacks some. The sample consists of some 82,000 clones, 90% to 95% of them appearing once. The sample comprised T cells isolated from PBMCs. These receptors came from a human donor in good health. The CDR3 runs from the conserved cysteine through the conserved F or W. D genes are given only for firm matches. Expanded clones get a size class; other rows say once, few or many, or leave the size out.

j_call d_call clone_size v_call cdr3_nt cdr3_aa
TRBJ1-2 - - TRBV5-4 TGTGCCAGCAGCGGTGAGACAGAATCTCTCTATGGCTACACCTTC CASSGETESLYGYTF
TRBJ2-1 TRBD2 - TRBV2 TGTGCCAGCAGGGGGACTAGCGGGAGCTCCTACAATGAGCAGTTCTTC CASRGTSGSSYNEQFF
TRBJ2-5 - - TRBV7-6 TGTGCCAGCAGCCCCGCGGTTGGAGAGACCCAGTACTTC CASSPAVGETQYF
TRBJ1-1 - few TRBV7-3 TGTGCCAGCAGCACAACGGGGGACACTGAAGCTTTCTTT CASSTTGDTEAFF
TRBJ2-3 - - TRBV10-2 TGCGCCAGCTTAAGGGACTTCACAGATACGCAGTATTTT CASLRDFTDTQYF
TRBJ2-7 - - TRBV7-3 TGTGCCAGCAGCCTATCAGGGTCCTACGAGCAGTACTTC CASSLSGSYEQYF
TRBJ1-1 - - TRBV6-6 TGTGCCAGCAGTTACGCGGGACGGGACAACACTGAAGCTTTCTTT CASSYAGRDNTEAFF
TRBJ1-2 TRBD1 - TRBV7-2 TGTGCCAGCAGAATACAGGGGGCGCAGGGCTACACCTTC CASRIQGAQGYTF
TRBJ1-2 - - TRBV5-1 TGCGCCAGCAGCTTGGCTTCTGAGTATGGCTACACCTTC CASSLASEYGYTF
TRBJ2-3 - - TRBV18 TGTGCCAGCTCACGCGGGTCGGTGTTGACGCAGTATTTT CASSRGSVLTQYF
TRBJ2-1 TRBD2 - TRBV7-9 TGTGCCAGCAGCTTAGAAAGCGGGAGATTGAATGAGCAGTTCTTC CASSLESGRLNEQFF
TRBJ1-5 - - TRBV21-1 TGTGCCAGCAGACCGAAAGGCAGGGGCAATCAGCCCCAGCATTTT CASRPKGRGNQPQHF
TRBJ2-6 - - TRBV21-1 TGTGCCAGCAGCAAAGTATCTTCGAGGCGTGGGGCCAACGTCCTGACTTTC CASSKVSSRRGANVLTF
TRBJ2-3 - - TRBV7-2 TGTGCCAGCAGCTTAAGCCCGTGGGATACGCAGTATTTT CASSLSPWDTQYF
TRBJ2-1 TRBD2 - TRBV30 TGTGCCTTTTCCAAAACTAGCGGGAATGTTTACAATGAGCAGTTCTTC CAFSKTSGNVYNEQFF
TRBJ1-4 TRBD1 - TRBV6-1 TGTGCCAGCACCCTTGGGACAGGGGTTAATGAAAAACTGTTTTTT CASTLGTGVNEKLFF
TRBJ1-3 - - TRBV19 TGTGCCAGTAGCGGGGGTTCCTCTGGAAACACCATATATTTT CASSGGSSGNTIYF
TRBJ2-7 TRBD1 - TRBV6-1 TGTGCCAGCAGTCCCGGGACAGGGCCTACCTACGAGCAGTACTTC CASSPGTGPTYEQYF
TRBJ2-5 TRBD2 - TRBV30 TGTGCCTGGAGTGTAGGGGTTTCAGGGTTAGCGGGATCGAAAGAGACCCAGTACTTC CAWSVGVSGLAGSKETQYF
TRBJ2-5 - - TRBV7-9 TGTGCCAGCAGCCAAAGCCGGGGCCAAGAGACCCAGTACTTC CASSQSRGQETQYF
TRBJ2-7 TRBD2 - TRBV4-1 TGCGCCAGCAGCCAAGATGACGGGGGGGGCGGCGAGCAGTACTTC CASSQDDGGGGEQYF
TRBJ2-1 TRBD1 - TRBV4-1 TGCGCCAGCAGCCATAGACAGGGTAACAATGAGCAGTTCTTC CASSHRQGNNEQFF
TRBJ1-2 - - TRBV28 TGTGCCAGCAGTCATTCTAACTATGGCTACACCTTC CASSHSNYGYTF
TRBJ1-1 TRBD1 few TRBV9 TGTGCCAGCAGCGTAGAGGGGGCCGAAGCTTTCTTT CASSVEGAEAFF
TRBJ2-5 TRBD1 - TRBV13 TGTGCCAGCAGCTTGGACAGGGAAGAGACCCAGTACTTC CASSLDREETQYF
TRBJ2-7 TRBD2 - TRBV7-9 TGTGCCAGCAGGGGACCGGGACTAGCGGGAGGGCCGGAGGACGAGCAGTACTTC CASRGPGLAGGPEDEQYF
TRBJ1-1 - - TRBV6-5 TGTGCCAGCAGTCTCCCAGGAGGGAGAACTGAAGCTTTCTTT CASSLPGGRTEAFF
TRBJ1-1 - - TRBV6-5 TGTGCCAGCAGTTACTCGTTAGGGGCTGGGAACACTGAAGCTTTCTTT CASSYSLGAGNTEAFF
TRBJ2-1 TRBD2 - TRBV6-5 TGTGCCAGCACTGTCGTGGCGGGAGGGCGCAATGAGCAGTTCTTC CASTVVAGGRNEQFF
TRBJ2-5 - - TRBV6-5 TGTGCCAGCAGTTATATGGCCCCAACAGAGACCCAGTACTTC CASSYMAPTETQYF
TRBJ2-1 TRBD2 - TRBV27 TGTGCCAGCAGTTTATCAAAGGGACTAGCGGGAGGGCCTAAAATCGATGAGCAGTTCTTC CASSLSKGLAGGPKIDEQFF
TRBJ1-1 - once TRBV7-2 TGTGCCAGCAGCTTAATCTTGCACATGAACACTGAAGCTTTCTTT CASSLILHMNTEAFF
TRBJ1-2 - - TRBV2 TGTGCCAGCAGTGGAGGAACTAACTATGGCTACACCTTC CASSGGTNYGYTF
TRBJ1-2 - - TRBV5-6 TGTGCCAGCAGCTTGGATTTCAGGGCTTCCTCTGGCTACACCTTC CASSLDFRASSGYTF
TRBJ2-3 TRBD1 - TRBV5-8 TGTGCCAGCAGCTTGGGGGTAGGGGGCGCAGATACGCAGTATTTT CASSLGVGGADTQYF
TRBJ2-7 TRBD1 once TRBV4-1 TGCGCCAGCAGCCATGTAAGTGCCAGGGGGATCTACGAGCAGTACTTC CASSHVSARGIYEQYF
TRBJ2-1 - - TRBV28 TGTGCCAGCACCCTGGACAGACGCCTATACAATGAGCAGTTCTTC CASTLDRRLYNEQFF
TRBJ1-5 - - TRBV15 TGTGCCACCAGCAGAGACCAGGTATATAGCAATCAGCCCCAGCATTTT CATSRDQVYSNQPQHF
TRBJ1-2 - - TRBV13 TGTGCCAGCAGCGTCCCCAGGGGCGATAACCGTTTTTATGGCTACACCTTC CASSVPRGDNRFYGYTF
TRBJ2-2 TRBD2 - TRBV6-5 TGTGCCAGCTTTGGGGGACTATCTGGGGAGCTGTTTTTT CASFGGLSGELFF